The sequence of this T cell receptor (beta chain) was determined in a study of blood T cell repertoires in COVID-19. Whole-study context: Samples of COVID-19 (acute and convalescent) were obtained from the United States, Italy and Spain. T cells, B-cell-depleted T cells, or PBMCs provided the cDNA or gDNA that served as material.

Unmatched junction bases numbered 5, after V lost 4 bases and J lost 2 bases. Germline-derived CDR1 and CDR2 are LNHDA and SQIVND (reference sequence). This CDR3 region has 15 residues. Per the study methods: Estimation of nucleated cell counts relied on the amplification of reference gene primers. Only in-frame clones appear in the TCRdb table, and some are missing; sequencing was by immunoSEQ multiplex PCR. The D gene and trimming were derived from the DNA, and the V and J assignments and clone size from that table. This table holds some 15,000 clones, 70% to 90% found once. The source is a human donor in a cohort sampled during active COVID-19. This chain joins TRBV19 and TRBJ2-1, with 7 bases aligning to TRBD1. The specimen sequenced was peripheral blood. The CDR3 DNA sequence: TGTGCCAGTAGTACTGACAGGGACACCTACAATGAGCAGTTCTTC. Protein product: CASSTDRDTYNEQFF.